This TCR beta chain is from a study of cytomegalovirus exposure and HLA in healthy donors. It was with 60 Vbeta and 13 Jbeta primers that the PCR ran. TCRdb keeps only in-frame clones here, not all; method: immunoSEQ multiplex PCR. The profile shows about 140,000 clones, approximately 80% of them singletons. General study points: Specific recognition of CMV antigens was confirmed in vitro for a few chains (all CMV-associated).

Comments on this clone: The antigen remains unidentified.

The CDR3 is 14 residues long. Trimming pared 0 bases from V and 4 bases from J, leaving 10 bases between. Germline V gene sequence: CDR1 SGHRS, CDR2 YFSETQ. This clonotype was obtained from a woman between 50 and 59 years old in good health and CMV-seropositive. Sequenced input: PBMCs. This sequence joins TRBV5-1 and TRBJ1-1, with D hard to call. This CDR3 is CASSLDPVSTEAFF. Written as DNA, the CDR3 is TGCGCCAGCAGCTTGGATCCTGTGTCCACTGAAGCTTTCTTT.